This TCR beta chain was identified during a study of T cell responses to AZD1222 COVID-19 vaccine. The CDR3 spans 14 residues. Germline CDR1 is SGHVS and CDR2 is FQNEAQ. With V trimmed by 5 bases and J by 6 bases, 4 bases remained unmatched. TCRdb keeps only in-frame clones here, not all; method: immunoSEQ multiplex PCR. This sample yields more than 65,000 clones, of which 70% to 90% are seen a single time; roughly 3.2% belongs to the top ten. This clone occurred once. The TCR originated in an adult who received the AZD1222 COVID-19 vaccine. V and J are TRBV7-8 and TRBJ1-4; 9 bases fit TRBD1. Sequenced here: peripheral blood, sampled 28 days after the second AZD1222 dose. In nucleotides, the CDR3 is TGTGCCAGCAGCATGAGACAGGGGGATGAAAAACTGTTTTTT. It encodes CASSMRQGDEKLFF. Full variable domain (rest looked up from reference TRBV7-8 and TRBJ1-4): GAGVSQSPRYKVAKRGQDVALRCDPISGHVSLFWYQQALGQGPEFLTYFQNEAQLDKSGLPSDRFFAERPEGSVSTLKIQRTQQEDSAVYLCASSMRQGDEKLFFGSGTQLSVL.